This T cell receptor beta chain stems from a study of T cell responses to AZD1222 COVID-19 vaccine. Study-level background: Pooled in the analysis were second doses at about 4 or about 12 weeks. Study conclusions and caveats: Per reports, nearly half of all spike-specific TCRs target regions that are unmutated in variants.

TCRdb keeps only in-frame clones here, not all; method: immunoSEQ multiplex PCR. The data contain 100,000 to 150,000 clones, over 85% of them singletons. Notes on this clone: Its antigen is not identified.

The ends were cut back, 5 bases at V and 1 base at J, with 14 bases in the middle. CDR1 is SGHNT and CDR2 is YENEEA in the germline V gene. The CDR3 spans 16 residues. This chain joins TRBV11-3 and TRBJ2-2; either TRBD1 or TRBD2 may fit D (6 bases each). This TCR came from an adult in good health. This material consisted of peripheral blood, taken on day 0 of AZD1222 vaccination. In DNA form, the CDR3 reads TGTGCCAGCAGCCCCCGCAGGGGAGGGAACACCGGGGAGCTGTTTTTT. Protein product: CASSPRRGGNTGELFF.